One and the same sample provided the 10 T cell receptor beta chains below, sequenced in a study of CD8+CD57+ T cells in acquired aplastic anemia. Genomic DNA constituted the template upon which TCR beta VDJ and CDR3 profiling was performed. TCRdb reanalysed the reads using MiXCR and keeps one entry per CDR3 protein. The sample shows 250,000 or so distinct CDR3 sequences, approximately 45% of them seen only once. CD8+CD57+ cell expansion, shown by flow cytometry, had occurred in the patients selected for sequencing. The sequenced sample was sorted CD4+, CD8+, or CD8+CD57+ T cells (not recorded which) from PBMCs. The origin of the receptors is a human donor with aplastic anemia.

V usage is TRBV28 and J usage is TRBJ2-7; 14 nucleotides line up with TRBD2. With V trimmed by 3 bases and J by 4 bases, 5 bases remained unmatched. Germline assignment: CDR1 MDHEN and CDR2 SYDVKM. The CDR3 is made up of 16 amino acids. CDR3 sequence: CASSLTSGRERYEQYF. CDR3 nucleotides: TGTGCCAGCAGTTTGACTAGCGGGAGGGAGAGGTACGAGCAGTACTTC.

This clonotype was recorded many times. The genes are TRBV6-5 and TRBJ1-1; D gene unclear. Germline CDR1 reads MNHEY; CDR2 reads SVGAGI. Trimming stripped 8 bases from V and 7 bases from J, with 8 bases between. The CDR3 runs 10 residues. CDR3 loop: CASGSREAFF. CDR3 coding DNA: TGTGCCAGCGGGTCACGTGAAGCTTTCTTT.

In regard to this clonotype: This may arise from a read error, as a much more abundant clone is one base away. The conserved phenylalanine or tryptophan normally closing the CDR3 is absent here, so this likely arose from a read error. V gene TRBV11-2 combines with J gene TRBJ2-5, with D tentatively TRBD2 (6 bases). CDR3 length: 16 amino acids. Germline assignment: CDR1 SGHAT and CDR2 FQNNGV. V lost 5 bases, J lost 5 bases, and 21 bases lay in between. CDR3 nucleotides: TGTGCCAGCAGCCAAATCGGGGGAGCCAATCGGGAGACCCAGTACTCC. This translates into CASSQIGGANRETQYS.

Notes on this clonotype: A much larger clone differs by one base, so this may be a read error. The CDR3 sequence is CASSLRRTSVTNTQYF. The CDR3 bases are TGTGCCAGCAGCTTACGCCGAACTAGCGTTACAAATACGCAGTATTTT. The rearrangement uses TRBV4-2 and TRBJ2-3; 7 nucleotides line up with TRBD2. Germline V gene sequence: CDR1 LGHNA, CDR2 YNFKEQ. This CDR3 has 16 residues. V gave up 5 bases and J gave up 7 bases; unmatched junction bases: 15.

The gene calls are TRBV19 and TRBJ2-2, with D unresolved. Germline V CDR1 and CDR2: LNHDA, SQIVND (reference sequence). V lost 9 bases, J lost 5 bases, and 16 bases lay in between. CDR3 length: 14 amino acids. The CDR3 spells CASHAARNTGELFF. CDR3 bases: TGTGCCAGCCACGCGGCTAGAAATACCGGGGAGCTGTTTTTT.

The V and J genes are TRBV18 and TRBJ1-2; no reliable D call. V dropped 8 bases and J dropped 5 bases, with 21 bases sitting between them. CDR1 is KGHSH and CDR2 is LQKENI in the germline V gene. This CDR3 region has 15 residues. The CDR3 DNA reads TGTGCCAGCAGTTTTAGCACCACATCTTATTATGGCTACACCTTC. This translates into CASSFSTTSYYGYTF.

This clonotype was counted many times. The J gene is TRBJ2-1, the V gene TRBV24-1; 9 nucleotides align to TRBD1. Germline trimming cut 9 bases from V and 7 bases from J; bases unmatched to any gene: 6. The germline V gene encodes CDR1 KGHDR and CDR2 SFDVKD. CDR3 length: 13 residues. DNA of the CDR3: TGTGCCACCTCCGGGACAGGGTCAAATGAGCAGTTCTTC. Residues: CATSGTGSNEQFF.

This clonotype was counted only a few times. This chain joins TRBV11-2 and TRBJ2-3; 9 bases line up with TRBD2. Losses at the gene ends were 2 bases for V and 6 bases for J; bases not matched to a gene: 6. This CDR3 contains 15 residues. CDR1 is SGHAT and CDR2 is FQNNGV in the germline V gene. This CDR3 reads CASSLTLGLADTQYF. The CDR3 DNA follows: TGTGCCAGCAGCTTAACTCTAGGACTAGCGGATACGCAGTATTTT. Full variable domain (outside the CDR3, taken from reference TRBV11-2 and TRBJ2-3): EAGVAQSPRYKIIEKRQSVAFWCNPISGHATLYWYQQILGQGPKLLIQFQNNGVVDDSQLPKDRFSAERLKGVDSTLKIQPAKLEDSAVYLCASSLTLGLADTQYFGPGTRLTVL.

The V and J genes are TRBV7-2 and TRBJ2-3; the D is unclear. The V and J ends lost 4 bases and 5 bases respectively, with 19 bases between them. Germline V gene sequence: CDR1 SGHTA, CDR2 FQGNSA. The CDR3 covers 16 residues. The CDR3 spells CASSSNNRAVRDTQYF. As DNA, the CDR3 is TGTGCCAGCAGCTCTAACAACCGGGCGGTTAGAGATACGCAGTATTTT.

The sample holds many counts of this clonotype. The gene calls are TRBV2 and TRBJ1-4, with D possibly TRBD1 on 5 matching bases. This CDR3 spans 13 amino acids. Trimming took off 11 bases at V and 8 bases at J, with 18 bases between the two ends. CDR1 and CDR2 from the germline V gene are SNHLY and FYNNEI. The CDR3 nucleotides are TGTGCCGCCTGGGGTGAGAGGGGAGAAAAACTGTTTTTT. Translated: CAAWGERGEKLFF.